This T cell receptor (beta chain) stems from a study of chronic HIV infection and antiretroviral therapy. TCRdb analysed the 5' RACE reads with MiXCR anew, one entry per CDR3 protein. The table records 45,000 to 55,000 distinct CDR3 sequences, over 15% of them present only once. There are 14 residues in the CDR3. Germline CDR1 MDHEN, CDR2 SYDVKM. V lost 3 bases, J lost 0 bases, and 8 bases lay in between. Material: peripheral blood. This clonotype was sampled from an adult who had HIV and had not received antiretroviral therapy, or was an uninfected healthy control (not recorded which). This chain joins TRBV28 and TRBJ1-1; the D is unclear. This chain's CDR3 is CASSFGLMNTEAFF. In DNA, the CDR3 is TGTGCCAGCAGTTTTGGGTTGATGAACACTGAAGCTTTCTTT.